This record looks at one TCR beta chain sequence and its context. This entry belongs to a study of shared clonotypes between healthy human individuals. CDR1 SGHAT and CDR2 FQNNGV come from the germline V gene. Unmatched junction bases numbered 11, after V lost 4 bases and J lost 1 base. CDR3 size: 17 residues. Clones were sequenced by immunoSEQ multiplex PCR, and TCRdb holds only the in-frame ones, with some missing. The data show some 2,500,000 clones, less than 95% seen once. The J gene is TRBJ1-1, the V gene TRBV11-2, with 8 bases lining up with TRBD1. This TCR derives from a man aged 18 to 29 in good health. Some clones in this sample may be carry-over from other donors' samples. The sample taken for sequencing was naive CD4+ T cells from PBMCs. Sample subset: CD45RA+ positively selected. The DNA for the CDR3 is TGTGCCAGCAGCTCAGTGGCAGGGGGCCAGAGGAACACTGAAGCTTTCTTT. Amino acids: CASSSVAGGQRNTEAFF.